One sample yielded the 29 T cell receptor beta chains listed below, sequenced in a study of early T cells in non-severe SARS-CoV-2 infection. One entry per CDR3 protein results from TCRdb running MiXCR on the 5' RACE reads. The data hold approximately 65,000 distinct CDR3 sequences, with roughly 15% observed a single time. Sequenced input: whole blood. All receptors derive from an adult who was a healthcare worker with PCR-confirmed SARS-CoV-2 infection or an uninfected control (not recorded which).

The chain couples TRBV12-3 or TRBV12-4 to TRBJ1-1, with 10 bases lining up with TRBD1. This CDR3 spans 15 amino acids. The ends lost 2 bases at V and 1 base at J; junction bases unmatched: 1. Written as DNA, the CDR3 is TGTGCCAGCAGTTTAAGGGACAGGGGGAACACTGAAGCTTTCTTT. Its translation: CASSLRDRGNTEAFF.

This clonotype was counted ten times or more. The V call is TRBV6-2 or TRBV6-3, the J call TRBJ2-7; TRBD1 aligns across 7 bases. This CDR3 contains 15 residues. Looked up from germline, CDR1 is MNHEY and CDR2 is SVGEGT. With V trimmed by 0 bases and J by 2 bases, 4 bases remained unmatched. In nucleotides, the CDR3 is TGTGCCAGCAGTTACTCGACAGGGTACCCCTACGAGCAGTACTTC. Protein: CASSYSTGYPYEQYF.

In this sample, this clonotype turned up a few times. The V call is TRBV28, the J call TRBJ1-1; D not certain. Germline-derived CDR1 and CDR2 are MDHEN and SYDVKM. V dropped 6 bases and J dropped 5 bases, with 7 bases sitting between them. The CDR3 sequence is 11 residues long. CDR3 residues: CASSHNTEAFF. For the CDR3, the DNA is TGTGCCAGCAGCCATAATACTGAAGCTTTCTTT.

This clonotype was detected ten times or more. CDR3 sequence (DNA): TGCGCCAGCAGCTTGCAGGCGGGGAGCAATGAGCAGTTCTTC. It translates to CASSLQAGSNEQFF. This chain joins TRBV5-1 and TRBJ2-1; possible D gene TRBD2, 6 bases. Trimming removed 1 base from V and 6 bases from J, with 11 bases in between. The CDR3 is 14 amino acids. Germline values: CDR1 SGHRS, CDR2 YFSETQ.

This clonotype appeared a few times. This chain joins TRBV10-1 and TRBJ2-1, with unresolved D. Trimming shortened V by 6 bases and J by 6 bases, and 18 bases separated the two germline ends. The CDR3 covers 15 residues. Germline CDR1 and CDR2: WNHNN and SYGVQD (reference sequence). The CDR3 here is CASRSSNIISNEQFF. The DNA for the CDR3 is TGCGCCAGCAGGAGCTCAAACATCATTAGCAATGAGCAGTTCTTC.

The genes are TRBV11-3 and TRBJ2-1; D is unresolved. The germline V and J ends were trimmed by 1 base and 5 bases, with 6 bases remaining between them. This CDR3 is built from 13 residues. Germline-derived CDR1 and CDR2 are SGHNT and YENEEA. The CDR3 is CASSLGVDNEQFF. The CDR3 DNA reads TGTGCCAGCAGCTTAGGGGTAGACAATGAGCAGTTCTTC.

This clonotype was seen only a few times. The chain links TRBV29-1 to TRBJ1-2; D remains unclear. The CDR3 is 14 residues long. CDR1 and CDR2 from the germline V gene are SQVTM and ANQGSEA. Trimming took off 0 bases at V and 3 bases at J, with 11 bases between the two ends. The CDR3 spells CSVEDRRGYYGYTF. CDR3 DNA sequence: TGCAGCGTTGAAGATCGCCGGGGATACTATGGCTACACCTTC.

This clonotype is medium-sized (0.01 to 0.1%). The chain recombines TRBV7-3 with TRBJ2-2; TRBD1 is a possible D gene (6 bases). Deletions cut 7 bases from V and 7 bases from J, with 16 bases between. CDR1 SGHTA and CDR2 FQGTGA come from the germline V gene. The CDR3 length is 14 residues. The CDR3 here is CASTRTGSSGELFF. As DNA, the CDR3 is TGTGCCAGCACCAGAACAGGGTCCAGCGGGGAGCTGTTTTTT.

The sample holds a few counts of this clonotype. The chain employs TRBV4-2 and TRBJ1-1; the match to TRBD1 covers 8 bases. The CDR3 contains 15 residues. J gave up 10 bases and V 0 bases, and 10 bases lay outside the gene matches. Per germline, CDR1 LGHNA and CDR2 YNFKEQ. The CDR3 is CASSQDWRQGAIAFF. The CDR3 nucleotides are TGTGCCAGCAGCCAAGATTGGAGGCAGGGGGCGATAGCTTTCTTT.

The table lists this clonotype with a count of one. V and J are TRBV6-7 and TRBJ1-6; D remains ambiguous. TRBV6-7 is placed among ORFs of uncertain function. Trimming took 0 bases from V and 0 from J, leaving 21 bases between them. This CDR3 contains 21 residues. Here the CDR3 reads CASSYSIDVRLSSSYNSPLHF. CDR3 bases: TGTGCCAGCAGTTACTCGATAGACGTGAGACTCTCGAGCTCCTATAATTCACCCCTCCACTTT.

This clonotype showed up many times. This chain joins TRBV20-1 and TRBJ1-1, with D maybe TRBD1 (6 bases). CDR3 length: 12 amino acids. V lost 3 bases and J lost 4, with 9 bases in between. Germline CDR1 DFQATT, CDR2 SNEGSKA (reference sequence). This chain's CDR3 is CSASKGGTEAFF. CDR3 bases: TGCAGTGCTAGTAAAGGGGGCACTGAAGCTTTCTTT.

This clonotype was seen repeatedly, ten times or more. The chain employs TRBV27 and TRBJ1-4; the match to TRBD1 covers 10 bases. Unmatched junction bases numbered 3, after V lost 5 bases and J lost 6 bases. This CDR3 is 14 amino acids long. CDR1 is MNHEY and CDR2 is SMNVEV in the germline V gene (reference sequence). The CDR3 spells CASSRTGGHEKLFF. As DNA, the CDR3 is TGTGCCAGCAGTCGGACAGGGGGGCATGAAAAACTGTTTTTT.

V usage is TRBV6-2 or TRBV6-3 and J usage is TRBJ2-3; 7 positions agree with TRBD1. The germline V gene encodes CDR1 MNHEY and CDR2 SVGEGT. J lost 2 bases, V lost 6 bases, and 8 bases had no gene match. The CDR3 covers 15 residues. CDR3 amino acids: CASSRYRGNTDTQYF. CDR3 DNA: TGTGCCAGCAGCCGATACAGGGGAAACACAGATACGCAGTATTTT.

The chain couples TRBV6-1 to TRBJ1-2; D might be TRBD1 (5 bases). The V and J ends lost 5 bases and 0 bases respectively, with 10 bases between them. Germline values: CDR1 MNHNS, CDR2 SASEGT. The CDR3 has 14 amino acids. The CDR3 bases are TGTGCCAGCAGTTCCGACAGAGCTAACTATGGCTACACCTTC. This encodes CASSSDRANYGYTF.

This clonotype was detected many times. The chain couples TRBV2 to TRBJ1-2, with D uncertain. Per germline, CDR1 SNHLY and CDR2 FYNNEI. The CDR3 contains 14 residues. V lost 5 bases and J 5 bases, leaving 15 bases between the germline ends. As DNA, the CDR3 is TGTGCCAGCAGTACGACTTTTAAGGAATATGGCTACACCTTC. Translated: CASSTTFKEYGYTF.

This clonotype was recorded at least ten times. The chain couples TRBV29-1 to TRBJ2-3; D unclear. This CDR3 comprises 10 residues. The germline V gene encodes CDR1 SQVTM and CDR2 ANQGSEA. Trimming took off 7 bases at V and 1 base at J, with 3 bases between the two ends. CDR3 region: CSAGTDTQYF. The CDR3 nucleotides are TGCAGCGCGGGCACAGATACGCAGTATTTT.

This clonotype appeared many times. The V call is TRBV5-6, the J call TRBJ1-6; D gene uncertain. The V end lost 0 bases, the J end lost 7 bases, and 11 bases lay between the germline ends. Germline CDR1 and CDR2: SGHDT and YYEEEE. The length of the CDR3 is 15 residues. In nucleotides, the CDR3 is TGTGCCAGCAGCTTGGGGATGGCTAAAAATTCACCCCTCCACTTT. Protein: CASSLGMAKNSPLHF.

This clonotype has a count of ten or more. The chain uses TRBV6-2 or TRBV6-3 and TRBJ2-1; either TRBD1 or TRBD2 may supply D (6 bases each). In germline, CDR1 is MNHEY, CDR2 SVGEGT. Trimming left V 8 bases short and J 0 bases short, with 11 bases between. The CDR3 has 14 residues. In DNA, the CDR3 is TGTGCCAGCGAACGGGGGCCCTCCTACAATGAGCAGTTCTTC. This gives the protein CASERGPSYNEQFF.

The genes are TRBV3-1 and TRBJ2-7; D is unclear. CDR3 length: 12 residues. Germline loops: CDR1 LGHDT, CDR2 YNNKEL (reference sequence). The V gene lost 2 bases and the J gene lost 4 bases, with 6 bases spanning the gap. The CDR3 spells CASSQRLYEQYF. The CDR3 nucleotides read TGTGCCAGCAGCCAAAGGCTTTACGAGCAGTACTTC.

This sequence joins TRBV7-2 and TRBJ2-4; no reliable D call. Per germline, CDR1 SGHTA and CDR2 FQGNSA. CDR3 length equals 16 residues. Trimming removed 0 bases at V and 0 bases at J, with 9 bases between. CDR3 amino acids: CASSLAARLAKNIQYF. The CDR3 DNA reads TGTGCCAGCAGCTTAGCTGCCCGACTAGCCAAAAACATTCAGTACTTC.

This clonotype was counted at least ten times. This chain links TRBV12-3 or TRBV12-4 with TRBJ2-7; D is ambiguous. Trimming pared 10 bases from V and 2 bases from J, leaving 18 bases between. The CDR3 is 14 amino acids. CDR3 nucleotides: TGTGCCAACCCAGACGGTTCCTCTACCTACGAGCAGTACTTC. Translating it yields CANPDGSSTYEQYF.

This clonotype was detected only a few times. This chain uses TRBV9 with TRBJ2-3, with no clear D. This CDR3 has 14 amino acids. The germline V and J ends were trimmed by 6 bases and 0 bases, with 11 bases remaining between them. Germline CDR1 reads SGDLS; CDR2 reads YYNGEE. Written as DNA, the CDR3 is TGTGCCAGCACTTCCAACCCCAGCACAGATACGCAGTATTTT. It is translated as CASTSNPSTDTQYF.

This clonotype was observed a few times. V is TRBV3-1 and J is TRBJ2-1; D tentatively fits TRBD1 or TRBD2 (6 bases each). The CDR3 runs to 15 residues. V lost 1 base to trimming and J lost 6 bases, with 13 bases between them. The V gene's germline CDR1 is LGHDT and CDR2 YNNKEL (reference sequence). CDR3 sequence: CASSQVTKGGNEQFF. CDR3 DNA sequence: TGTGCCAGCAGCCAAGTAACAAAGGGGGGCAATGAGCAGTTCTTC.

This clonotype showed up just a few times. This chain connects TRBV29-1 to TRBJ2-7; the D gene is possibly TRBD2 (6 bases). This CDR3 spans 14 amino acids. Germline CDR1 and CDR2: SQVTM and ANQGSEA. Trimming took 6 bases from V and 2 from J, leaving 17 bases between them. This chain's CDR3 is CSVLGGGNPYEQYF. DNA for the CDR3: TGCAGCGTCCTGGGGGGAGGCAACCCCTACGAGCAGTACTTC.

The chain carries TRBV6-1 and TRBJ2-2; the D gene is possibly TRBD1 (6 bases). The CDR3 is 15 amino acids. V lost 7 bases and J lost 6, with 18 bases in between. Germline V CDR1 and CDR2: MNHNS, SASEGT. CDR3 in amino acids: CASTANRQVPGELFF. CDR3 coding DNA: TGTGCCAGCACAGCTAATAGACAGGTCCCCGGGGAGCTGTTTTTT.

The chain employs TRBV5-5 and TRBJ1-5, with D possibly matching TRBD1 (5 bases). V lost 1 base and J 2 bases, leaving 7 bases between the germline ends. Germline values: CDR1 SGHKS, CDR2 YYEKEE (reference sequence). There are 14 residues in the CDR3. The CDR3, as DNA: TGTGCCAGCAGCTTGCAAGGGGGCAATCAGCCCCAGCATTTT. Protein sequence: CASSLQGGNQPQHF.

This clonotype was seen at least ten times. The V and J genes are TRBV6-2 or TRBV6-3 and TRBJ1-1; D is possibly TRBD1 (5 bases). Germline CDR1 reads MNHEY; CDR2 reads SVGEGT. V was pared by 5 bases and J by 9 bases, with 13 bases between. The CDR3 spans 12 residues. CDR3 in DNA: TGTGCCAGCAGTCCCGGGACCCTCCAAGCTTTCTTT. Its protein product is CASSPGTLQAFF.

This clonotype was counted only a few times. The CDR3 loop is CSAIPSGGVTDTQYF. CDR3 nucleotide sequence: TGCAGTGCTATTCCTAGCGGGGGGGTGACAGATACGCAGTATTTT. The genes are TRBV20-1 and TRBJ2-3; TRBD2 aligns across 12 bases. The CDR3 is 15 amino acids. Germline CDR1 and CDR2: DFQATT and SNEGSKA (reference sequence). V trimming: 4 bases; J trimming: 3 bases; junction bases outside the gene matches: 5.

In this sample, this clonotype turned up many times. The chain carries TRBV2 and TRBJ2-3; 8 bases fit TRBD2. This CDR3 is built from 16 residues. The junction had 9 bases not matched to a gene; V was cut back by 2 bases and J by 5 bases. CDR1 SNHLY and CDR2 FYNNEI come from the germline V gene. The CDR3 bases are TGTGCCAGCAGTGAATCACCGGGACTAGTGGTAGATACGCAGTATTTT. Protein: CASSESPGLVVDTQYF.